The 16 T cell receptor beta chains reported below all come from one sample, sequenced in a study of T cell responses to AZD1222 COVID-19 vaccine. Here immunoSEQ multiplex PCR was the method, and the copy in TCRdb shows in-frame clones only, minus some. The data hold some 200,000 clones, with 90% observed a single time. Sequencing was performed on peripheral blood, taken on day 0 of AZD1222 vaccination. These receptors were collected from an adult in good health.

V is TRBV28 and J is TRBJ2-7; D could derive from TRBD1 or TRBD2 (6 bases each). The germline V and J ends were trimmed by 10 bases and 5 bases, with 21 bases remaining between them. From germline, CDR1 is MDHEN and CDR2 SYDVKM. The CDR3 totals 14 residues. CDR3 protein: CAMGGGQGNDEQYF. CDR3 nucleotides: TGTGCCATGGGAGGAGGGCAGGGGAACGACGAGCAGTACTTC.

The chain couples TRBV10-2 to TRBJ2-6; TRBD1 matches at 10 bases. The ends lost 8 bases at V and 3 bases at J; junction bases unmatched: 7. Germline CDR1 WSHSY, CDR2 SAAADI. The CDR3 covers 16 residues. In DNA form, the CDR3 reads TGCGCCAGCCGGGACAGGGGATTTGGTGGGGCCAACGTCCTGACTTTC. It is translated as CASRDRGFGGANVLTF.

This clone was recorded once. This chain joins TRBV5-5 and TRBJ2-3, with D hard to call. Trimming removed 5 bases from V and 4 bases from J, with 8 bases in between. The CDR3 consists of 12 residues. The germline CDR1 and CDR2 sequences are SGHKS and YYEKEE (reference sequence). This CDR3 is CASRHAPDTQYF. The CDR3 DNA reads TGTGCCAGCAGACATGCCCCAGATACGCAGTATTTT.

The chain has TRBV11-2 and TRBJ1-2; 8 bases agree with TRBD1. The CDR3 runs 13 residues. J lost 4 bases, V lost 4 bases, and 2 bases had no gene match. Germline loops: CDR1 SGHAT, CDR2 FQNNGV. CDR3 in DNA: TGTGCCAGCAGCTGGGACAGGTCCTATGGCTACACCTTC. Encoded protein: CASSWDRSYGYTF.

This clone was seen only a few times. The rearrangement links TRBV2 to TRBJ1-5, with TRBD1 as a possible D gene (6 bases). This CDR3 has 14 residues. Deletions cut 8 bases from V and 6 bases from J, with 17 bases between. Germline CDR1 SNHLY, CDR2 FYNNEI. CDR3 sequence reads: CASHNRGGSQPQHF. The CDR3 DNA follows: TGTGCCAGCCACAATAGAGGGGGGAGTCAGCCCCAGCATTTT.

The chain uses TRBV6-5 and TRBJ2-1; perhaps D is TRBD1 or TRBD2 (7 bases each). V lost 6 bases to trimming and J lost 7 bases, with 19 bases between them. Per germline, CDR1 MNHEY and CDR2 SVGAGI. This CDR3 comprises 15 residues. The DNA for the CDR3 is TGTGCCAGCAGATCCGGGGGGACAGAAGGGAATGAGCAGTTCTTC. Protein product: CASRSGGTEGNEQFF.

CDR3 coding DNA: TGTGCCAGCAGTTATTCCGGGACAGGGATTGAAAAACTGTTTTTT. The encoded protein is CASSYSGTGIEKLFF. The chain couples TRBV6-5 to TRBJ1-4; 9 nucleotides match TRBD1. Germline V gives CDR1 MNHEY, CDR2 SVGAGI. This CDR3 spans 15 amino acids. The junction had 6 bases not matched to a gene; V was cut back by 3 bases and J by 7 bases.

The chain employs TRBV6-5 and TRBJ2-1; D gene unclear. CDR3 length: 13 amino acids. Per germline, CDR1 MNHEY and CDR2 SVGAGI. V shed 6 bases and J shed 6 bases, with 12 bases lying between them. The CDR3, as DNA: TGTGCCAGCAGCTTCAGTTTGGGCAATGAGCAGTTCTTC. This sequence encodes CASSFSLGNEQFF.

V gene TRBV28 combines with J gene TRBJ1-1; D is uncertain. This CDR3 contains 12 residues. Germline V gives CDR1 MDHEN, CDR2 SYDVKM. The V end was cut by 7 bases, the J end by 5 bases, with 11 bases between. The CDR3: CASNLRRTEAFF. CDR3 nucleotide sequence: TGTGCCAGCAACCTAAGACGGACTGAAGCTTTCTTT.

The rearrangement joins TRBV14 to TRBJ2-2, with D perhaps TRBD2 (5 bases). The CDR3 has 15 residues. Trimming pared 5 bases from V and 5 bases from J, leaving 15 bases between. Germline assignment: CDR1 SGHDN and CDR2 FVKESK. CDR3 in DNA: TGTGCCAGCAGCGCTTATCGCCGGGGAACCGGGGAGCTGTTTTTT. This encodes CASSAYRRGTGELFF.

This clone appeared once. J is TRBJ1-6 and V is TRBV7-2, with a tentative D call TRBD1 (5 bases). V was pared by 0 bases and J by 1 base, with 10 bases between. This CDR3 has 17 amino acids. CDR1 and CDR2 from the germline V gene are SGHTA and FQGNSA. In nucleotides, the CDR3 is TGTGCCAGCAGCTTAGCATTCCAGGGTTCCTATAATTCACCCCTCCACTTT. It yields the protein CASSLAFQGSYNSPLHF.

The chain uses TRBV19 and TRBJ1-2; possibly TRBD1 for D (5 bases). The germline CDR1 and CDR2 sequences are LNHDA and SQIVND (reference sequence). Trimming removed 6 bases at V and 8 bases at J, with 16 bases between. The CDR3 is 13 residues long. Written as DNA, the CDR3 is TGTGCCAGTAGCGGGGACGGCGGGCTCGGCTACACCTTC. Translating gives CASSGDGGLGYTF.

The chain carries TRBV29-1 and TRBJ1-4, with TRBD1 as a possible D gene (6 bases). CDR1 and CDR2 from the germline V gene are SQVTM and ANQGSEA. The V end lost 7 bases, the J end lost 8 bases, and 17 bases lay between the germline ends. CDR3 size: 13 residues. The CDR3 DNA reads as TGCAGCGCTGCTGGGGGCGGGGAGGAAAAACTGTTTTTT. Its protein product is CSAAGGGEEKLFF. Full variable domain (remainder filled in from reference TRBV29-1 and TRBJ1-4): SAVISQKPSRDICQRGTSLTIQCQVDSQVTMMFWYRQQPGQSLTLIATANQGSEATYESGFVIDKFPISRPNLTFSTLTVSNMSPEDSSIYLCSAAGGGEEKLFFGSGTQLSVL.

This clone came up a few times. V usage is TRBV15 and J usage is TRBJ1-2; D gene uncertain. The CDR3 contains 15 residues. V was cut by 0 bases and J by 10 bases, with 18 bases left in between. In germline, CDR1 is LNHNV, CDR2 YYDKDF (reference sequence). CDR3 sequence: CATSRESSFRGDYTF. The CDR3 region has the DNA TGTGCCACCAGCAGAGAGTCTAGCTTCCGGGGTGACTACACCTTC.

The CDR3 DNA reads as TGTGCCAGCAGGGGGGGCACAGATACGCAGTATTTT. It is translated as CASRGGTDTQYF. V usage is TRBV6-5 and J usage is TRBJ2-3, with D perhaps TRBD1 or TRBD2 (5 bases each). Trimming removed 6 bases at V and 1 base at J, with 5 bases between. Germline values: CDR1 MNHEY, CDR2 SVGAGI. CDR3 length equals 12 residues.

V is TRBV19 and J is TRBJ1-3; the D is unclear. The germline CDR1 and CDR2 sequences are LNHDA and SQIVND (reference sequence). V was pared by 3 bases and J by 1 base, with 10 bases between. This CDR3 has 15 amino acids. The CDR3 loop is CASSIGTFSGNTIYF. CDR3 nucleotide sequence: TGTGCCAGTAGTATCGGAACATTTTCTGGAAACACCATATATTTT.